This T cell receptor beta chain was identified in a study of T cell changes during pregnancy in multiple sclerosis. Method: immunoSEQ multiplex PCR; TCRdb's copy keeps in-frame clones and lacks some. This table holds roughly 79,000 clones, around 95% found once. Trimming pared 0 bases from V and 5 bases from J, leaving 12 bases between. Per the germline V gene, CDR1 is SGHKS and CDR2 is YYEKEE (reference sequence). The CDR3 length is 14 residues. The receptor was isolated from a female donor in good health, enrolled as a control in a pregnancy study. The chain joins TRBV5-5 to TRBJ2-7; D is perhaps TRBD1 (6 bases). Sequenced here: peripheral blood, sampled in the second trimester of pregnancy. The CDR3: CASSLDRVSDEQYF. As DNA, the CDR3 is TGTGCCAGCAGCTTGGACAGGGTAAGCGACGAGCAGTACTTC.